The 27 T cell receptor beta chains presented below share a single source sample, sequenced in a study of cytomegalovirus exposure and HLA in healthy donors. Primers: 60 Vbeta forward and 13 Jbeta reverse. TCRdb keeps only in-frame clones here, not all; method: immunoSEQ multiplex PCR. The table records approximately 90,000 clones, approximately 83% of them present only once. Sample: PBMCs. The receptors were gathered from a man in his forties or fifties in good health and CMV-seronegative.

This rearrangement joins TRBV4-2 to TRBJ2-1, with TRBD1 matching 10 bases. The CDR3 runs to 16 residues. V lost 6 bases and J lost 5; bases outside the gene matches: 10. From germline, CDR1 is LGHNA and CDR2 YNFKEQ. The CDR3 sequence: CASRLRQGAYDNEQFF. CDR3 nucleotide sequence: TGTGCCAGCAGACTCCGACAGGGGGCTTACGACAATGAGCAGTTCTTC.

This clone turned up a few times. V usage is TRBV28 and J usage is TRBJ1-6; unclear D gene. V shed 6 bases and J shed 5 bases, with 14 bases lying between them. Germline assignment: CDR1 MDHEN and CDR2 SYDVKM. The CDR3 totals 15 residues. The CDR3 coding sequence is TGTGCCAGCAGACAAGAGGGAGGAAATAATTCACCCCTCCACTTT. This encodes CASRQEGGNNSPLHF.

This clone was detected only a few times. The chain recombines TRBV18 with TRBJ1-2, with D maybe TRBD1 (5 bases). The V and J ends lost 3 bases and 4 bases respectively, with 24 bases between them. Germline V lookup: CDR1 KGHSH, CDR2 LQKENI. The CDR3 loop spans 18 amino acids. The CDR3 region is CASSPWPPGTLGGYGYTF. The CDR3 nucleotides read TGTGCCAGCTCACCTTGGCCCCCCGGAACCCTGGGGGGCTATGGCTACACCTTC.

This sequence joins TRBV27 and TRBJ2-4, with D hard to call. Trimming stripped 6 bases from V and 0 bases from J, with 21 bases between. Germline V gene data show CDR1 as MNHEY and CDR2 as SMNVEV (reference sequence). CDR3 size: 18 residues. The CDR3: CASSPLLRPLIAKNIQYF. CDR3 bases: TGTGCCAGCAGCCCCCTGTTGCGGCCCTTAATAGCCAAAAACATTCAGTACTTC.

J is TRBJ1-1 and V is TRBV7-8, with D possibly being TRBD1 (6 bases). Germline V gene lookup returns CDR1 SGHVS and CDR2 FQNEAQ. Trimming stripped 4 bases from V and 9 bases from J, with 12 bases between. This CDR3 has 12 residues. The CDR3 protein is CASSYTRGKAFF. In DNA form, the CDR3 reads TGTGCCAGCAGCTATACAAGGGGGAAAGCTTTCTTT.

The CDR3 region has the DNA TGTGCCAGCAGCCGCTTCTCCGATGCAGGGGACCGGGACTATGGCTACACCTTC. Translated: CASSRFSDAGDRDYGYTF. J is TRBJ1-2 and V is TRBV5-6; tentatively, D is TRBD1 (6 bases). Germline V CDR1 and CDR2: SGHDT, YYEEEE. This CDR3 region has 18 residues. Trimming stripped 4 bases from V and 3 bases from J, with 25 bases between. Variable domain in full (rest from reference TRBV5-6 and TRBJ1-2): DAGVTQSPTHLIKTRGQQVTLRCSPKSGHDTVSWYQQALGQGPQFIFQYYEEEERQRGNFPDRFSGHQFPNYSSELNVNALLLGDSALYLCASSRFSDAGDRDYGYTFGSGTRLTVV.

The V call is TRBV9, the J call TRBJ1-5, with TRBD1 as a possible D gene (5 bases). Germline assignment: CDR1 SGDLS and CDR2 YYNGEE. The CDR3 spans 15 residues. Trimming cost V 4 bases and J 5 bases, with 16 bases left between them. The CDR3: CASSPRIWGDQPQHF. CDR3 nucleotide sequence: TGTGCCAGCAGCCCCCGTATATGGGGGGATCAGCCCCAGCATTTT. The full variable domain, with the rest looked up from reference TRBV9 and TRBJ1-5, is DSGVTQTPKHLITATGQRVTLRCSPRSGDLSVYWYQQSLDQGLQFLIQYYNGEERAKGNILERFSAQQFPDLHSELNLSSLELGDSALYFCASSPRIWGDQPQHFGDGTRLSIL.

The J gene is TRBJ1-3, the V gene TRBV28; unclear D gene. The CDR3 extends over 15 amino acids. Germline CDR1 and CDR2: MDHEN and SYDVKM. Trimming stripped 2 bases from V and 0 bases from J, with 8 bases between. In DNA, the CDR3 is TGTGCCAGCAGTTTACAGGTGCGCTCTGGAAACACCATATATTTT. Translating it yields CASSLQVRSGNTIYF.

This chain uses TRBV15 with TRBJ1-4; tentatively, D is TRBD1 (6 bases). CDR1 is LNHNV and CDR2 is YYDKDF in the germline V gene (reference sequence). The CDR3 is made up of 17 amino acids. V lost 1 base to trimming and J lost 8 bases, with 20 bases between them. The CDR3 DNA reads as TGTGCCACCAGCAGAGGAGGTAGTAGGGGGACGAGGGAAAAACTGTTTTTT. Protein: CATSRGGSRGTREKLFF.

The chain recombines TRBV21-1 with TRBJ2-7; no check of the table's D call, TRBD1, against the DNA was made. TRBV21-1 is a listed pseudogene. CDR3 length: 14 amino acids. The CDR3 reads CASSSKGLTYEQYF. As DNA, the CDR3 is TGTGCCAGCAGCTCCAAGGGGTTAACCTACGAGCAGTACTTC.

The chain recombines TRBV11-2 with TRBJ2-4; 8 bases map to TRBD2. With V trimmed by 1 base and J by 5 bases, 4 bases remained unmatched. Germline CDR1 is SGHAT and CDR2 is FQNNGV. This CDR3 is 15 amino acids long. The CDR3 DNA sequence: TGTGCCAGCAGCTTAGCCAGCGGGGGCCAAAACATTCAGTACTTC. Translated: CASSLASGGQNIQYF.

This rearrangement joins TRBV5-1 to TRBJ2-7; 7 positions match TRBD1. The CDR3 contains 18 residues. J gave up 1 base and V 4 bases, and 17 bases lay outside the gene matches. CDR1 and CDR2 (germline): SGHRS, YFSETQ. The CDR3 DNA reads as TGCGCCAGCAGCCGTAACCCCACCCGGGACAGCTTTTCCTACGAGCAGTACTTC. As protein: CASSRNPTRDSFSYEQYF.

The chain couples TRBV30 to TRBJ2-1; 10 bases align to TRBD2. The CDR3 sequence is 14 residues long. Germline assignment: CDR1 GTSNPN and CDR2 SVGIG (reference sequence). V lost 5 bases, J lost 6 bases, and 7 bases stayed unmatched. CDR3 bases: TGTGCCTGGGACCTCAGCGGGGGGGCCAATGAGCAGTTCTTC. Its protein is CAWDLSGGANEQFF.

The chain employs TRBV9 and TRBJ2-7; 9 bases agree with TRBD1. V lost 3 bases and J lost 3; bases outside the gene matches: 7. The CDR3 spans 15 residues. The germline CDR1 and CDR2 sequences are SGDLS and YYNGEE. This CDR3 reads CASSAHRGQGYEQYF. The CDR3, as DNA: TGTGCCAGCAGCGCCCACAGGGGGCAGGGCTACGAGCAGTACTTC.

The V call is TRBV7-7, the J call TRBJ2-1, with TRBD2 matching over 11 bases. With V trimmed by 0 bases and J by 7 bases, 5 bases remained unmatched. Looked up from germline, CDR1 is SSHAT and CDR2 is FNYEAQ (reference sequence). The CDR3 covers 16 residues. CDR3 bases: TGTGCCAGCAGCTTAGCGCTAGCGGGGGGCTCTAATGAGCAGTTCTTC. It yields the protein CASSLALAGGSNEQFF.

The chain is built from TRBV5-8 and TRBJ2-3; unclear D gene. The length of the CDR3 is 11 residues. The V end lost 3 bases, the J end lost 10 bases, and 9 bases lay between the germline ends. From germline, CDR1 is SGHTS and CDR2 YDEGEE. The CDR3 is CASSSPLSQYF. In DNA, the CDR3 is TGTGCCAGCAGCTCTCCTTTGTCGCAGTATTTT.

As to this clone: Within the sample, other DNA sequences also encode this same CDR3. The chain couples TRBV27 to TRBJ2-5; maybe TRBD1 (6 bases). V lost 3 bases, J lost 4 bases, and 15 bases lay in between. The CDR3 covers 15 residues. The V gene's germline CDR1 is MNHEY and CDR2 SMNVEV (reference sequence). Here the CDR3 DNA reads TGTGCCAGCAGTTTGTCCAGGGGTTCAGGAGAGACCCAGTACTTC. This encodes CASSLSRGSGETQYF.

The J gene is TRBJ2-1, the V gene TRBV9; possible D gene TRBD2, 6 bases. This CDR3 spans 16 amino acids. V was cut by 4 bases and J by 0 bases, with 14 bases left in between. Germline CDR1 and CDR2: SGDLS and YYNGEE. The CDR3 here is CASSSGAGGSYNEQFF. The CDR3 coding sequence is TGTGCCAGCAGCTCCGGAGCGGGCGGCTCCTACAATGAGCAGTTCTTC. Full variable domain (missing parts from reference TRBV9 and TRBJ2-1): DSGVTQTPKHLITATGQRVTLRCSPRSGDLSVYWYQQSLDQGLQFLIQYYNGEERAKGNILERFSAQQFPDLHSELNLSSLELGDSALYFCASSSGAGGSYNEQFFGPGTRLTVL.

The CDR3 sequence: CASSIQGASQPQHF. CDR3 DNA sequence: TGTGCCAGCAGCATACAGGGGGCTAGTCAGCCCCAGCATTTT. The V call is TRBV5-4, the J call TRBJ1-5; TRBD1 aligns across 9 bases. After removal of 4 bases from V and 6 bases from J, the junction contained 5 bases not matched to a gene. Germline CDR1 reads SGHNT; CDR2 reads YYREEE (reference sequence). CDR3 length: 14 residues.

V usage is TRBV5-4 and J usage is TRBJ1-6, with 8 bases identical to TRBD1. Germline V gene data show CDR1 as SGHNT and CDR2 as YYREEE (reference sequence). CDR3 length equals 17 residues. Trimming took 5 bases from V and 9 from J; bases not matched to a gene: 16. CDR3 sequence (DNA): TGTGCCAGCAGTCAAAACAGGGGGGGGAATATAGGTTCACCCCTCCACTTT. Translating it yields CASSQNRGGNIGSPLHF. The whole variable domain, filled in from reference TRBV5-4 and TRBJ1-6, reads ETGVTQSPTHLIKTRGQQVTLRCSSQSGHNTVSWYQQALGQGPQFIFQYYREEENGRGNFPPRFSGLQFPNYSSELNVNALELDDSALYLCASSQNRGGNIGSPLHFGNGTRLTVT.

CDR3: CASSYFRTLTSEAFF. For the CDR3, the DNA is TGTGCCAGCAGTTACTTCAGGACACTCACATCAGAAGCTTTCTTT. The rearrangement uses TRBV6-5 and TRBJ1-1, with D perhaps TRBD1 (5 bases). The V end was cut by 1 base, the J end by 8 bases, with 17 bases between. Germline lookup yields CDR1 MNHEY and CDR2 SVGAGI. The CDR3 spans 15 residues.

The rearrangement uses TRBV19 and TRBJ2-5; D perhaps matches TRBD1 (5 bases). With 0 bases removed from V and 1 base from J, the gap between germline ends came to 12 bases. CDR3 size: 16 residues. Germline CDR1 and CDR2: LNHDA and SQIVND (reference sequence). The CDR3 bases are TGTGCCAGTAGTATAGATCTCTCGACAGCCCAAGAGACCCAGTACTTC. Translating it yields CASSIDLSTAQETQYF.

The rearrangement joins TRBV6-1 to TRBJ1-5, with a possible D match to TRBD1 (5 bases). Per the germline V gene, CDR1 is MNHNS and CDR2 is SASEGT. This CDR3 has 15 amino acids. Trimming removed 5 bases at V and 0 bases at J, with 11 bases between. CDR3 protein: CASSLQGFSNQPQHF. In nucleotides, the CDR3 is TGTGCCAGCAGTTTGCAGGGTTTTAGCAATCAGCCCCAGCATTTT.

V gene TRBV7-9 combines with J gene TRBJ2-1; 8 positions agree with TRBD2. This CDR3 has 16 amino acids. After removal of 5 bases from V and 8 bases from J, the junction contained 14 bases not matched to a gene. Germline assignment: CDR1 SEHNR and CDR2 FQNEAQ (reference sequence). The CDR3 nucleotides are TGTGCCAGCAGCGAACCGAAGCGGGGGCGGGAGGATGAGCAGTTCTTC. Amino acids: CASSEPKRGREDEQFF.

The chain employs TRBV5-1 and TRBJ2-3; the match to TRBD2 covers 10 bases. This CDR3 is 16 amino acids long. V lost 0 bases to trimming and J lost 6 bases; unmatched junction nucleotides: 7. Germline loops: CDR1 SGHRS, CDR2 YFSETQ. The CDR3 nucleotides are TGCGCCAGCAGCTTGGCCAGCGGGGGGGCCTCGGATACGCAGTATTTT. Translation: CASSLASGGASDTQYF.

The chain uses TRBV11-2 and TRBJ2-7, with TRBD1 identical over 8 bases. Trimming removed 4 bases from V and 2 bases from J; junction bases left unmatched: 7. The CDR3 sequence is 15 residues long. Germline CDR1 is SGHAT and CDR2 is FQNNGV. DNA for the CDR3: TGTGCCAGCAGCTCACTCCGGACAGGGACCTACGAGCAGTACTTC. It encodes CASSSLRTGTYEQYF.

The chain recombines TRBV7-9 with TRBJ1-2; perhaps TRBD1 as D (5 bases). The CDR3 runs 16 residues. Trimming removed 5 bases at V and 1 base at J, with 17 bases between. Per the germline V gene, CDR1 is SEHNR and CDR2 is FQNEAQ (reference sequence). CDR3 protein: CASSPINPGGNYGYTF. The CDR3 DNA reads as TGTGCCAGCAGCCCCATAAACCCGGGGGGTAACTATGGCTACACCTTC. The variable domain in full, completed from reference TRBV7-9 and TRBJ1-2, reads DTGVSQNPRHKITKRGQNVTFRCDPISEHNRLYWYRQTLGQGPEFLTYFQNEAQLEKSRLLSDRFSAERPKGSFSTLEIQRTEQGDSAMYLCASSPINPGGNYGYTFGSGTRLTVV.